This T cell receptor beta chain appears in the sequencing data of a study of control samples from healthy donors and cancer patients. The table came from immunoSEQ multiplex PCR; TCRdb's copy has only in-frame clones and leaves some out. The profile shows 40,000 to 55,000 clones, more than 70% of them singletons. CDR1 is SGDLS, CDR2 YYNGEE, per germline. The CDR3 is 14 amino acids. V gave up 4 bases and J gave up 7 bases; unmatched junction bases: 5. The clonotype originates from a woman in her fifties or sixties with lung cancer. J is TRBJ1-4 and V is TRBV9; TRBD1 agrees at 9 bases. The sample comprised PBMCs. CDR3 DNA sequence: TGTGCCAGCAGCCCCGGGACAGGGAGTGAAAAACTGTTTTTT. This gives the protein CASSPGTGSEKLFF.